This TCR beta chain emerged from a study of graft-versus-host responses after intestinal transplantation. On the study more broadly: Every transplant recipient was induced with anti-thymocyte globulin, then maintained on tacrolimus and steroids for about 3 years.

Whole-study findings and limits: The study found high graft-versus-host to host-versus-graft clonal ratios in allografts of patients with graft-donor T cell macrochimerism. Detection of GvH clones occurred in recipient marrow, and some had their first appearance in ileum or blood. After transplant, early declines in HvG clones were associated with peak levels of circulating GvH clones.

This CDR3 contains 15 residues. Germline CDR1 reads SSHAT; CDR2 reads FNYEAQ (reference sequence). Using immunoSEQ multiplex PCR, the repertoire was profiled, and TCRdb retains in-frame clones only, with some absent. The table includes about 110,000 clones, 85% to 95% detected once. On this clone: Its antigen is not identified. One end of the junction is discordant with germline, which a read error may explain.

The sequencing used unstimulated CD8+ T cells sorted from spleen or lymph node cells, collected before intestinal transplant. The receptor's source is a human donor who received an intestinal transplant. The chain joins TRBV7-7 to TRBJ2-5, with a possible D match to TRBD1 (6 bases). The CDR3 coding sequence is TGTGCTAGCAGCTTAGATCCGGACAGAGGGGAGACCCAGTACTTC. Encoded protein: CASSLDPDRGETQYF.